This TCR beta chain was profiled in a study of T cell repertoires in aging, cancer and after chemotherapy. Study-wide context: Patients with glioblastoma brain tumors were sampled before and after temozolomide-based therapy.

Study-wide results and limits: Compared with age-matched healthy donors, untreated hematological or solid cancer patients showed higher blood TCR clonality.

The template was genomic DNA from peripheral blood, not RNA. The CDR3 covers 14 residues. Germline CDR1 and CDR2: MNHEY and SVGAGI. V was clipped by 7 bases and J by 7 bases, with 16 bases between them. Multiplex touch-down PCR with TRB-A/B primers amplified rearranged V-D-J TRB sequences. TCRdb called the multiplex PCR reads again in MiXCR, with one record for every CDR3 protein. The table lists roughly 4,500 distinct CDR3 sequences, about 40% of them singletons, with 50% to 70% in the top ten. Comment on this clonotype: The antigen is not known.

The specimen sequenced was blood. The TCR originated in a human donor with a solid tumor. The chain links TRBV6-5 to TRBJ1-4; possible D gene TRBD1, 6 bases. The CDR3 nucleotides are TGTGCCAGCATTGGGGGAGGGGGTGGTGAAAAACTGTTTTTT. It is translated as CASIGGGGGEKLFF.